The next 20 T cell receptor beta chains were all read from a single sample in a study of cytomegalovirus exposure and HLA in healthy donors. Vbeta (60) and Jbeta (13) primers were used in the PCR. Assay used: immunoSEQ multiplex PCR; TCRdb lists only in-frame clones, some missing. The table has some 120,000 clones, 75% to 80% seen once. Sequenced sample: PBMCs. Receptors originate from a woman aged 40 to 50 in good health and CMV-seropositive.

This chain uses TRBV7-2 with TRBJ2-1; a possible D gene is TRBD2 (6 bases). Trimming took 7 bases from V and 4 from J, leaving 17 bases between them. The CDR3 covers 15 residues. Germline V CDR1 and CDR2: SGHTA, FQGNSA. The DNA of the CDR3 is TGTGCCAGCACCACTTACGCGGGGTCATACAATGAGCAGTTCTTC. It encodes CASTTYAGSYNEQFF.

The gene calls are TRBV19 and TRBJ2-7; D gene uncertain. This CDR3 is built from 14 residues. Germline V lookup: CDR1 LNHDA, CDR2 SQIVND (reference sequence). Trimming stripped 6 bases from V and 9 bases from J, with 21 bases between. The CDR3 nucleotides are TGTGCCAGTAGAACCTCCCCCGACACACCGACGCAGTACTTC. It specifies CASRTSPDTPTQYF.

The chain recombines TRBV30 with TRBJ1-1; D unresolved. Between the trimmed V and J ends, which lost 3 bases and 7 bases, there was a span of 12 bases. Germline CDR1 GTSNPN, CDR2 SVGIG (reference sequence). CDR3 size: 12 residues. CDR3 sequence: CAWSFKGVEAFF. The CDR3 region has the DNA TGTGCCTGGAGCTTTAAGGGAGTTGAAGCTTTCTTT. The entire variable domain, with the rest obtained from reference TRBV30 and TRBJ1-1, is as follows: SQTIHQWPATLVQPVGSPLSLECTVEGTSNPNLYWYRQAAGRGLQLLFYSVGIGQISSEVPQNLSASRPQDRQFILSSKKLLLSDSGFYLCAWSFKGVEAFFGQGTRLTVV.

This clone has more than one count but fewer than ten. This chain's CDR3 is CASSEALTEGNTEAFF. In nucleotides, the CDR3 is TGTGCCAGCAGTGAAGCGTTAACGGAGGGGAACACTGAAGCTTTCTTT. The rearrangement uses TRBV6-1 and TRBJ1-1, with no clear D. The V gene's germline CDR1 is MNHNS and CDR2 SASEGT. Trimming took off 0 bases at V and 1 base at J, with 12 bases between the two ends. The CDR3 spans 16 residues.

The gene calls are TRBV5-6 and TRBJ2-3; D is unclear. Trimming removed 1 base from V and 4 bases from J, with 7 bases in between. The CDR3 has 13 amino acids. CDR1 is SGHDT, CDR2 YYEEEE, per germline. CDR3 sequence (DNA): TGTGCCAGCAGCTTGTGGGCCCCAGATACGCAGTATTTT. Residues: CASSLWAPDTQYF.

V is TRBV30 and J is TRBJ2-2, with D uncertain. CDR3 length: 14 amino acids. Germline CDR1 reads GTSNPN; CDR2 reads SVGIG (reference sequence). V was pared by 0 bases and J by 5 bases, with 10 bases between. CDR3: CAWSVKLWTGELFF. The CDR3 bases are TGTGCCTGGAGTGTTAAACTTTGGACCGGGGAGCTGTTTTTT. Variable domain in full (rest from reference TRBV30 and TRBJ2-2): SQTIHQWPATLVQPVGSPLSLECTVEGTSNPNLYWYRQAAGRGLQLLFYSVGIGQISSEVPQNLSASRPQDRQFILSSKKLLLSDSGFYLCAWSVKLWTGELFFGEGSRLTVL.

V is TRBV6-1 and J is TRBJ1-2; 9 bases are a match to TRBD1. This CDR3 comprises 17 residues. V lost 4 bases to trimming and J lost 2 bases; unmatched junction nucleotides: 11. The germline gives CDR1 MNHNS, CDR2 SASEGT. CDR3 loop: CASSVRTGTGMNYGYTF. The CDR3, as DNA: TGTGCCAGCAGTGTCCGAACCGGGACAGGGATGAACTATGGCTACACCTTC.

The gene calls are TRBV7-8 and TRBJ1-4; D is ambiguous. Per the germline V gene, CDR1 is SGHVS and CDR2 is FQNEAQ. V was cut by 7 bases and J by 0 bases, with 9 bases left in between. This CDR3 is 14 amino acids long. The CDR3, as DNA: TGTGCCAGCAACCTATACGCAACTAATGAAAAACTGTTTTTT. This translates into CASNLYATNEKLFF.

The J gene is TRBJ1-1, the V gene TRBV7-9, with D possibly matching TRBD1 (6 bases). Germline CDR1 and CDR2: SEHNR and FQNEAQ (reference sequence). Trimming took off 9 bases at V and 0 bases at J, with 11 bases between the two ends. This CDR3 comprises 13 residues. This CDR3 reads CASEDSMNTEAFF. The CDR3 coding sequence is TGTGCCAGTGAGGACAGCATGAACACTGAAGCTTTCTTT.

The table lists this clone with a few counts. The CDR3 coding sequence is TGCGCCAGCAGCAGGGACAGAAACACTGAAGCTTTCTTT. It codes for CASSRDRNTEAFF. V is TRBV5-1 and J is TRBJ1-1; 7 nucleotides align to TRBD1. The CDR3 length is 13 residues. Germline values: CDR1 SGHRS, CDR2 YFSETQ. V was clipped by 4 bases and J by 2 bases; unmatched bases: 2.

The gene calls are TRBV30 and TRBJ2-3; TRBD1 aligns across 7 bases. This CDR3 has 14 amino acids. V shed 1 base and J 1 base; nucleotides not matched to a gene: 2. Germline V gene data show CDR1 as GTSNPN and CDR2 as SVGIG (reference sequence). The CDR3 DNA sequence: TGTGCCTGGAGTGCCCAGGGGGGCACAGATACGCAGTATTTT. The encoded protein is CAWSAQGGTDTQYF.

This clone was seen more than once but under ten times. At the DNA level, this CDR3 is encoded by other sequences in the same sample as well. The CDR3 DNA sequence: TGCGCCAGCAGCTTGGACGGGGGCAATCAGCCCCAGCATTTT. Its protein product is CASSLDGGNQPQHF. The chain employs TRBV5-1 and TRBJ1-5; D not certain. The ends were cut back, 0 bases at V and 2 bases at J, with 6 bases in the middle. CDR1 and CDR2 (germline): SGHRS, YFSETQ. This CDR3 is built from 14 residues.

Written as DNA, the CDR3 is TGTGCCAGCAGTGAAACAGGAGTAGCCTACGAGCAGTACTTC. It specifies CASSETGVAYEQYF. The gene calls are TRBV25-1 and TRBJ2-7, with D maybe TRBD1 (5 bases). CDR3 length: 14 amino acids. The germline gives CDR1 MGHDK, CDR2 SYGVNS. With 2 bases removed from V and 2 bases from J, the gap between germline ends came to 10 bases.

The chain carries TRBV5-1 and TRBJ1-1; tentative D call: TRBD1 (5 bases). This CDR3 region has 16 residues. CDR1 SGHRS and CDR2 YFSETQ come from the germline V gene. V was cut by 7 bases and J by 1 base, with 20 bases left in between. CDR3 amino acids: CASSLALDSRNTEAFF. The CDR3 nucleotides read TGCGCCAGCTCCCTTGCGTTAGACAGCCGGAACACTGAAGCTTTCTTT.

The chain carries TRBV5-6 and TRBJ2-1, with a tentative D call TRBD2 (5 bases). V was pared by 4 bases and J by 0 bases, with 11 bases between. The CDR3 contains 15 residues. CDR1 and CDR2 (germline): SGHDT, YYEEEE. CDR3: CASSKGSGSYNEQFF. CDR3 DNA: TGTGCCAGCAGCAAGGGCAGCGGCTCCTACAATGAGCAGTTCTTC.

This chain uses TRBV30 with TRBJ2-1; TRBD2 matches 13 bases. The CDR3 is 14 amino acids. Germline CDR1 is GTSNPN and CDR2 is SVGIG (reference sequence). V lost 5 bases, J lost 5 bases, and 3 bases stayed unmatched. CDR3 in DNA: TGTGCCTGGGCCGGGACTAGCGGGGACAATGAGCAGTTCTTC. Translating gives CAWAGTSGDNEQFF.

This clone was seen once. CDR3 bases: TGTGCCAGCAGTGCCGGGACTAGCGGCACAGATACGCAGTATTTT. Translation: CASSAGTSGTDTQYF. The chain is built from TRBV2 and TRBJ2-3, with 10 bases matching TRBD2. Germline loops: CDR1 SNHLY, CDR2 FYNNEI. V was pared by 4 bases and J by 1 base, with 2 bases of the junction left unmatched. The CDR3 contains 15 residues.

This sequence joins TRBV6-5 and TRBJ1-6; D perhaps matches TRBD1 (6 bases). Trimming shortened V by 6 bases and J by 6 bases, and 12 bases separated the two germline ends. From germline, CDR1 is MNHEY and CDR2 SVGAGI. The CDR3 consists of 14 residues. As DNA, the CDR3 is TGTGCCAGCAGCTCTTTCAGGGGTAATTCACCCCTCCACTTT. It codes for CASSSFRGNSPLHF.

The chain employs TRBV6-5 and TRBJ1-3; tentatively, D is TRBD1 (5 bases). The CDR3 totals 13 residues. The V gene's germline CDR1 is MNHEY and CDR2 SVGAGI. V was shortened by 6 bases and J by 8 bases, with 14 bases between the two germline ends. The CDR3 region has the DNA TGTGCCAGCAGGCCACAGGTCACAGACACCATATATTTT. Amino acid sequence: CASRPQVTDTIYF.

The chain couples TRBV4-1 to TRBJ2-2, with 9 bases that match TRBD2. Germline V gene lookup returns CDR1 MGHRA and CDR2 YSYEKL. Trimming cost V 4 bases and J 7 bases; bases outside gene matches: 7. This CDR3 spans 15 amino acids. For the CDR3, the DNA is TGCGCCAGCAGCCTCTGGCGGGGGGGCAACGGGGAGCTGTTTTTT. This gives the protein CASSLWRGGNGELFF.